These 29 T cell receptor beta chains share one sample of origin, sequenced in a study of control samples from healthy donors and cancer patients. TCRdb keeps only in-frame clones here, not all; method: immunoSEQ multiplex PCR. The data hold some 80,000 clones, with approximately 89% observed a single time. The material sequenced was blood. The receptor source for this set is a man between 50 and 59 years old in good health.

The V gene is TRBV29-1, the J gene TRBJ2-5; 9 bases fit TRBD2. The CDR3 extends over 12 amino acids. V shed 6 bases and J 5 bases; nucleotides not matched to a gene: 4. Germline lookup yields CDR1 SQVTM and CDR2 ANQGSEA. The CDR3 region has the DNA TGCAGCGTGGGACTAGCCCAGGAGACCCAGTACTTC. Amino acid sequence: CSVGLAQETQYF.

This clone was picked up one time. CDR3 bases: TGTGCCAGCCGCGAGGTTGTGAACACTGAAGCTTTCTTT. This codes for CASREVVNTEAFF. The chain couples TRBV18 to TRBJ1-1; D is unresolved. This CDR3 comprises 13 residues. CDR1 is KGHSH, CDR2 LQKENI, per germline. The ends were cut back, 8 bases at V and 0 bases at J, with 10 bases in the middle. The full variable domain, completed using reference TRBV18 and TRBJ1-1, is NAGVMQNPRHLVRRRGQEARLRCSPMKGHSHVYWYRQLPEEGLKFMVYLQKENIIDESGMPKERFSAEFPKEGPSILRIQQVVRGDSAAYFCASREVVNTEAFFGQGTRLTVV.

V and J are TRBV19 and TRBJ1-1, with 10 bases identical to TRBD1. Losses at the gene ends were 10 bases for V and 5 bases for J; bases not matched to a gene: 4. Germline V gene sequence: CDR1 LNHDA, CDR2 SQIVND (reference sequence). The CDR3 runs to 12 residues. Here the CDR3 reads CATGQGGTEAFF. CDR3 bases: TGTGCCACCGGACAGGGGGGAACTGAAGCTTTCTTT. The entire variable domain, with the rest obtained from reference TRBV19 and TRBJ1-1, is as follows: DGGITQSPKYLFRKEGQNVTLSCEQNLNHDAMYWYRQDPGQGLRLIYYSQIVNDFQKGDIAEGYSVSREKKESFPLTVTSAQKNPTAFYLCATGQGGTEAFFGQGTRLTVV.

The chain recombines TRBV29-1 with TRBJ2-3; D perhaps matches TRBD1 (6 bases). Germline V gene data show CDR1 as SQVTM and CDR2 as ANQGSEA. The CDR3 is 13 residues long. Between the trimmed V and J ends, which lost 5 bases and 3 bases, there was a span of 12 bases. DNA for the CDR3: TGCAGCGTTTCCCAGGGGTTAACAGATACGCAGTATTTT. The encoded protein is CSVSQGLTDTQYF.

The sample holds one count of this clone. This chain links TRBV3-1 (or the pseudogene TRBV3-2) with TRBJ2-7; TRBD1 agrees at 8 bases. CDR3 length: 18 amino acids. With 1 base clipped from V and 4 bases from J, the junction kept 15 bases outside the gene matches. Germline lookup yields CDR1 LGHDT and CDR2 YNNKEL (reference sequence). CDR3 in DNA: TGTGCCAGCAGCCAAGGAGGGAGGACAAGGACAGGGTTTTACGAGCAGTACTTC. This gives the protein CASSQGGRTRTGFYEQYF.

The chain uses TRBV29-1 and TRBJ1-2, with D maybe TRBD1 (5 bases). V lost 2 bases and J lost 7, with 8 bases in between. This CDR3 is built from 11 residues. Germline CDR1 and CDR2: SQVTM and ANQGSEA. This chain's CDR3 is CSVETGAGYTF. DNA for the CDR3: TGCAGCGTTGAAACCGGGGCTGGCTACACCTTC.

The chain links TRBV24-1 to TRBJ2-1; TRBD2 might be the D (6 bases). CDR1 and CDR2 (germline): KGHDR, SFDVKD. The CDR3 sequence is 17 residues long. V was cut by 2 bases and J by 6 bases, with 19 bases left in between. The CDR3, as DNA: TGTGCCACCAGTGATTCGGGGCGCTTAAGCGGGTTCAATGAGCAGTTCTTC. Protein sequence: CATSDSGRLSGFNEQFF.

The V and J genes are TRBV7-9 and TRBJ1-1; no definite D call. In germline, CDR1 is SEHNR, CDR2 FQNEAQ (reference sequence). Trimming stripped 1 base from V and 4 bases from J, with 10 bases between. The CDR3 is 14 amino acids. CDR3 nucleotides: TGTGCCAGCAGCTTAGTAAGCAAGGGCACTGAAGCTTTCTTT. Translating it yields CASSLVSKGTEAFF.

V usage is TRBV27 and J usage is TRBJ2-5; unclear D gene. This CDR3 region has 15 residues. Trimming pared 2 bases from V and 4 bases from J, leaving 14 bases between. Germline V gene data show CDR1 as MNHEY and CDR2 as SMNVEV (reference sequence). This chain's CDR3 is CASSLLGQSGETQYF. CDR3 bases: TGTGCCAGCAGTTTACTCGGGCAGTCCGGAGAGACCCAGTACTTC.

The V gene is TRBV10-2, the J gene TRBJ1-6, with unresolved D. Between the trimmed V and J ends, which lost 5 bases and 7 bases, there was a span of 15 bases. The length of the CDR3 is 15 residues. From germline, CDR1 is WSHSY and CDR2 SAAADI. The CDR3 nucleotides are TGCGCCAGCAGTTTAATCCGCAGTGCAAATTCACCCCTCCACTTT. Translation: CASSLIRSANSPLHF.

The chain couples TRBV2 to TRBJ2-2; D is unresolved. In germline, CDR1 is SNHLY, CDR2 FYNNEI. This CDR3 is built from 14 residues. Trimming removed 7 bases at V and 6 bases at J, with 15 bases between. The CDR3 reads CASKVQEGAGELFF. The CDR3 DNA reads as TGTGCCAGCAAAGTTCAGGAAGGCGCCGGGGAGCTGTTTTTT.

The V and J genes are TRBV6-5 and TRBJ2-3; maybe TRBD1 (5 bases). This CDR3 region has 16 residues. The V gene lost 1 base and the J gene lost 0 bases, with 11 bases spanning the gap. Germline V gene sequence: CDR1 MNHEY, CDR2 SVGAGI. The CDR3 nucleotides are TGTGCCAGCAGTTACTGGGGCGTATCTAGCACAGATACGCAGTATTTT. Protein sequence: CASSYWGVSSTDTQYF.

This sequence joins TRBV6-1 and TRBJ1-2, with a weak D call TRBD1 (6 bases). Per germline, CDR1 MNHNS and CDR2 SASEGT. This CDR3 is built from 15 residues. The germline V and J ends were trimmed by 2 bases and 4 bases, with 14 bases remaining between them. The DNA for the CDR3 is TGTGCCAGCAGTGAACCTGGACAGCGACTCTATGGCTACACCTTC. Translating it yields CASSEPGQRLYGYTF.

This chain links TRBV19 with TRBJ2-6; possible D gene TRBD2, 5 bases. Germline values: CDR1 LNHDA, CDR2 SQIVND (reference sequence). The CDR3 consists of 18 residues. V lost 4 bases to trimming and J lost 2 bases, with 18 bases between them. CDR3 loop: CASSNREGFRPGANVLTF. CDR3 nucleotides: TGTGCCAGTAGTAATCGTGAGGGCTTCCGTCCTGGGGCCAACGTCCTGACTTTC.

The rearrangement links TRBV7-8 to TRBJ1-3, with D possibly matching TRBD1 (5 bases). Germline CDR1 SGHVS, CDR2 FQNEAQ. Trimming removed 9 bases from V and 4 bases from J, with 10 bases in between. The CDR3 extends over 12 amino acids. Written as DNA, the CDR3 is TGTGCCAGTGGGACGGGAGGAAACACCATATATTTT. Residues: CASGTGGNTIYF.

A single count supports this clone. This chain connects TRBV27 to TRBJ1-1; D is possibly TRBD1 (6 bases). The CDR3 consists of 15 residues. The germline V and J ends were trimmed by 6 bases and 0 bases, with 14 bases remaining between them. Per germline, CDR1 MNHEY and CDR2 SMNVEV (reference sequence). The CDR3 region is CASRRWDTVNTEAFF. The CDR3 coding sequence is TGTGCCAGCAGACGGTGGGACACAGTGAACACTGAAGCTTTCTTT.

CDR3: CASSLTNKKNQPQHF. The CDR3 DNA is TGTGCCAGCAGCTTAACGAATAAGAAGAATCAGCCCCAGCATTTT. The chain joins TRBV7-2 to TRBJ1-5; D gene uncertain. V lost 2 bases to trimming and J lost 4 bases, with 12 bases between them. From germline, CDR1 is SGHTA and CDR2 FQGNSA. The CDR3 loop spans 15 amino acids.

The rearrangement uses TRBV11-3 and TRBJ2-5; D uncertain. CDR1 and CDR2 from the germline V gene are SGHNT and YENEEA. V was clipped by 3 bases and J by 5 bases, with 7 bases between them. The CDR3 totals 12 residues. The DNA for the CDR3 is TGTGCCAGCAGCTTCTCCGGGGAGACCCAGTACTTC. Amino acids: CASSFSGETQYF.

CDR3 region: CASSFGLAGGSDTQYF. The CDR3 DNA sequence: TGTGCCAGCTCATTCGGACTAGCGGGGGGGTCGGATACGCAGTATTTT. The chain uses TRBV18 and TRBJ2-3, with TRBD2 matching 15 bases. V shed 5 bases, J shed 6 bases, and the junction held 6 bases outside the gene matches. Germline lookup yields CDR1 KGHSH and CDR2 LQKENI. This CDR3 comprises 16 residues.

The chain employs TRBV19 and TRBJ1-1; TRBD1 is a possible D gene (5 bases). Trimming stripped 6 bases from V and 2 bases from J, with 16 bases between. This CDR3 comprises 15 residues. Per the germline V gene, CDR1 is LNHDA and CDR2 is SQIVND (reference sequence). The CDR3: CASSPRTRDNTEAFF. Here the CDR3 DNA reads TGTGCCAGTAGCCCACGGACGCGGGACAACACTGAAGCTTTCTTT.

This clone was seen once. The V call is TRBV12-3 or TRBV12-4, the J call TRBJ1-6; D not certain. V lost 8 bases and J lost 6, with 11 bases in between. This CDR3 contains 13 residues. This CDR3 is CASLGSANSPLHF. DNA of the CDR3: TGTGCCAGCCTGGGTTCGGCTAATTCACCCCTCCACTTT.

This clone was counted a single time. The rearrangement joins TRBV7-2 to TRBJ2-3, with D perhaps TRBD2 (6 bases). Germline CDR1 is SGHTA and CDR2 is FQGNSA. Trimming took off 3 bases at V and 1 base at J, with 8 bases between the two ends. The CDR3 spans 14 residues. The CDR3 reads CASSLWRGTDTQYF. CDR3 bases: TGTGCCAGCAGCTTGTGGAGGGGCACAGATACGCAGTATTTT. Full variable domain (rest looked up from reference TRBV7-2 and TRBJ2-3): GAGVSQSPSNKVTEKGKDVELRCDPISGHTALYWYRQSLGQGLEFLIYFQGNSAPDKSGLPSDRFSAERTGGSVSTLTIQRTQQEDSAVYLCASSLWRGTDTQYFGPGTRLTVL.

This sequence joins TRBV19 and TRBJ1-4; D remains ambiguous. V was shortened by 5 bases and J by 0 bases, with 10 bases between the two germline ends. The germline V gene encodes CDR1 LNHDA and CDR2 SQIVND (reference sequence). The CDR3 covers 15 residues. The CDR3 spells CASSVQRTTNEKLFF. In nucleotides, the CDR3 is TGTGCCAGTAGTGTTCAGCGGACAACTAATGAAAAACTGTTTTTT.

This chain uses TRBV19 with TRBJ1-1; D unresolved. Trimming shortened V by 5 bases and J by 0 bases, and 13 bases separated the two germline ends. Germline V gene data show CDR1 as LNHDA and CDR2 as SQIVND (reference sequence). This CDR3 contains 15 residues. The DNA for the CDR3 is TGTGCCAGTAGTCGGACTCCGACGGTGAACACTGAAGCTTTCTTT. Protein sequence: CASSRTPTVNTEAFF.

The chain links TRBV21-1 to TRBJ2-7; no check of the table's D call, TRBD1, against the DNA was made. TRBV21-1 is a known pseudogene. The CDR3 runs 14 residues. The CDR3 DNA follows: TGTGCCAGCAGCAAACGTGAGACAGGACCGGGGAAGTACTTC. It encodes CASSKRETGPGKYF.

The chain employs TRBV7-2 and TRBJ1-6; tentative D call: TRBD1 (5 bases). Per germline, CDR1 SGHTA and CDR2 FQGNSA. The CDR3 sequence is 12 residues long. CDR3 coding DNA: TGTGCAAGTGGGGGTTATAATTCACCCCTCCACTTT. It yields the protein CASGGYNSPLHF.

V usage is TRBV25-1 and J usage is TRBJ1-4; no reliable D call. V shed 1 base and J shed 5 bases, with 11 bases lying between them. The CDR3 extends over 15 amino acids. CDR1 and CDR2 (germline): MGHDK, SYGVNS. As DNA, the CDR3 is TGTGCCAGCAGTGAATTGTCTGTAGTCAATGAAAAACTGTTTTTT. This encodes CASSELSVVNEKLFF.

The chain recombines TRBV30 with TRBJ1-5; D gene ambiguous. The ends were cut back, 3 bases at V and 4 bases at J, with 10 bases in the middle. The CDR3 covers 13 residues. CDR1 is GTSNPN, CDR2 SVGIG, per germline (reference sequence). The DNA for the CDR3 is TGTGCCTGGAGCGTCCAGTCAAATCAGCCCCAGCATTTT. It translates to CAWSVQSNQPQHF.

The chain employs TRBV19 and TRBJ1-5; D unresolved. The CDR3 consists of 15 residues. Trimming stripped 1 base from V and 0 bases from J, with 7 bases between. Germline-derived CDR1 and CDR2 are LNHDA and SQIVND (reference sequence). The CDR3 DNA sequence: TGTGCCAGTAGTATAGCGACATTTAGCAATCAGCCCCAGCATTTT. Translating it yields CASSIATFSNQPQHF.